This TCR beta chain emerged from a study of T cell repertoires in cytomegalovirus infection. The wider study: As its CMV epitopes, the study selected recently identified HLA-C-restricted and well-studied HLA-B-restricted targets.

TCRdb processed the reads anew with MiXCR; each CDR3 protein has one entry. The sample yields approximately 600,000 distinct CDR3 sequences, just under 40% seen once. Note on this clonotype: The antigen is not known.

The germline V gene has CDR1 LNHDA and CDR2 SQIVND (reference sequence). The ends were cut back, 4 bases at V and 6 bases at J, with 15 bases in the middle. The CDR3 loop spans 14 amino acids. Specimen: cultured PBMCs, collected from culture after CMV antigen stimulation. The receptor was derived from a human donor in good health (CMV status not recorded). Some clones in this sample may be carry-over from other donors' samples. The rearrangement links TRBV19 to TRBJ1-1, with D uncertain. CDR3 protein: CASSTPKEAAEAFF. DNA of the CDR3: TGTGCCAGTAGTACCCCGAAGGAGGCGGCTGAAGCTTTCTTT.